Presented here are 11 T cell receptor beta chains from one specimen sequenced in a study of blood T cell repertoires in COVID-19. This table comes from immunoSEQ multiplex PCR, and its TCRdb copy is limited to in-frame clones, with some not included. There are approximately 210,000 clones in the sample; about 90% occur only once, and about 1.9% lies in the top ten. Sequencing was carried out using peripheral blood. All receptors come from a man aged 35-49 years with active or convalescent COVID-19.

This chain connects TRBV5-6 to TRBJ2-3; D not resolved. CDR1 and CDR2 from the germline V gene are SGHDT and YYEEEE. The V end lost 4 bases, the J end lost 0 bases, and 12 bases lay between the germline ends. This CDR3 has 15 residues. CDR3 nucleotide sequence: TGTGCCAGCAGCCATAGTGAAACTAGCACAGATACGCAGTATTTT. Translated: CASSHSETSTDTQYF.

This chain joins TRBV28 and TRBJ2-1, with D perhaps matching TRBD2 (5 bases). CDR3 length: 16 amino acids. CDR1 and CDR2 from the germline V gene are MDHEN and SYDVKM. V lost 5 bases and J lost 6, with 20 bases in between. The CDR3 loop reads CASSIRTGPGINEQFF. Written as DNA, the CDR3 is TGTGCCAGCAGTATACGAACCGGGCCGGGGATCAATGAGCAGTTCTTC.

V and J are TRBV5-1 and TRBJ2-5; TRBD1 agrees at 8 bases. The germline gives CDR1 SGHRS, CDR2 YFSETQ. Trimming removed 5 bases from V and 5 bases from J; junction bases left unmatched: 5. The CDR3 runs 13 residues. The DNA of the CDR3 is TGCGCCAGCAGTCCAGGGGGCTCCGAGACCCAGTACTTC. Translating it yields CASSPGGSETQYF.

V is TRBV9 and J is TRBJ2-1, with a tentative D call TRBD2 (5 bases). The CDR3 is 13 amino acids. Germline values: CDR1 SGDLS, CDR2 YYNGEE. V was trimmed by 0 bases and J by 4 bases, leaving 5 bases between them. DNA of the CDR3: TGTGCCAGCAGCGTAGGGACTTACAATGAGCAGTTCTTC. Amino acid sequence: CASSVGTYNEQFF.

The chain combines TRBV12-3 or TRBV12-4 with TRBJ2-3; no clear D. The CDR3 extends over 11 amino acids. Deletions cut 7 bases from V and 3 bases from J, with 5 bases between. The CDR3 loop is CASTRTDTQYF. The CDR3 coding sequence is TGTGCCAGCACCAGAACAGATACGCAGTATTTT.

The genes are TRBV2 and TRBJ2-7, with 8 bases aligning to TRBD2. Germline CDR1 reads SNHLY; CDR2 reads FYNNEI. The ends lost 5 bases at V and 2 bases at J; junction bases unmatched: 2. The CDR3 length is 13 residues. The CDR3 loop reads CASSSGLAYEQYF. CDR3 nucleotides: TGTGCCAGCAGTTCGGGACTAGCCTACGAGCAGTACTTC.

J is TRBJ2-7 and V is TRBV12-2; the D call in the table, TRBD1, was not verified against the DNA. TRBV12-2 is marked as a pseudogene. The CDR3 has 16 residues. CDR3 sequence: CASRTDRGLLTYEQYF. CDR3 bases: TGTGCAAGTCGCACAGACAGGGGACTCCTAACCTACGAGCAGTACTTC.

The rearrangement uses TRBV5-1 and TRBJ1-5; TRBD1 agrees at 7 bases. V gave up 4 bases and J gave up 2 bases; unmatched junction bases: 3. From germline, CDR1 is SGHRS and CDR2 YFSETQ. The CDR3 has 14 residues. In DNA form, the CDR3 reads TGCGCCAGCAGCCCAGACAGGGGCAATCAGCCCCAGCATTTT. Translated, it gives CASSPDRGNQPQHF.

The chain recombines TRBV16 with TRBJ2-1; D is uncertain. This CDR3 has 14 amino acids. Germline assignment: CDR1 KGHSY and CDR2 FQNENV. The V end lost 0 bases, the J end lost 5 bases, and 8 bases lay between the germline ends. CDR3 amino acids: CASSQSYSHNEQFF. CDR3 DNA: TGTGCCAGCAGCCAATCTTACAGTCACAATGAGCAGTTCTTC.

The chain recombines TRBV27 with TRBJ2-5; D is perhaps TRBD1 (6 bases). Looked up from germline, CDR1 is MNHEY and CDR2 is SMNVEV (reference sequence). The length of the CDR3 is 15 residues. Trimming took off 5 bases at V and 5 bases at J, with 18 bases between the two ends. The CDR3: CASSPRTAGWETQYF. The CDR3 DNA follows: TGTGCCAGCAGTCCACGGACAGCCGGTTGGGAGACCCAGTACTTC.

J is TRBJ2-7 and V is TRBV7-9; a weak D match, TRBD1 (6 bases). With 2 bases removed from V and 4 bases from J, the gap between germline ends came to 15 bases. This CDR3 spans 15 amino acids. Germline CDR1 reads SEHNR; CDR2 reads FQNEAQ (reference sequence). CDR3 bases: TGTGCCAGCAGCTTAAGAGACGGGACAAATTACGAGCAGTACTTC. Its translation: CASSLRDGTNYEQYF.